A single sample is the source of the 16 T cell receptor beta chains below, sequenced in a study of response to subunit inactivated influenza vaccine. One entry per CDR3 protein results from TCRdb running MiXCR on the RT-PCR reads. The sample consists of about 580,000 distinct CDR3 sequences, around 15% of them appearing once. The sequencing used PBMCs from blood, collected roughly 13 days after vaccination. These receptors came from a man aged 50 to 59 who received an inactivated influenza vaccine.

J is TRBJ2-3 and V is TRBV29-1; 10 nucleotides agree with TRBD1. Germline values: CDR1 SQVTM, CDR2 ANQGSEA. The trim removed 3 bases at V and 8 bases at J, leaving 5 bases unmatched. This CDR3 is 13 amino acids long. The DNA of the CDR3 is TGCAGCGTTGAGAGGACAGGGGGACGTACGCAGTATTTT. It codes for CSVERTGGRTQYF.

In this sample, this clonotype turned up a few times. The chain employs TRBV10-3 and TRBJ2-7; 13 bases fit TRBD2. J gave up 3 bases and V 0 bases, and 8 bases lay outside the gene matches. The germline V gene encodes CDR1 ENHRY and CDR2 SYGVKD. This CDR3 has 18 amino acids. The CDR3 is CAISESPAGLAGSYEQYF. The DNA of the CDR3 is TGTGCCATCAGTGAGTCCCCAGCGGGACTAGCGGGGAGCTACGAGCAGTACTTC.

This clonotype occurred a few times. J is TRBJ2-7 and V is TRBV27; D remains ambiguous. Germline V lookup: CDR1 MNHEY, CDR2 SMNVEV (reference sequence). CDR3 length equals 13 residues. Trimming shortened V by 3 bases and J by 2 bases, and 8 bases separated the two germline ends. The CDR3 sequence: CASSFTEAYEQYF. CDR3 nucleotide sequence: TGTGCCAGCAGTTTCACGGAAGCCTACGAGCAGTACTTC.

The gene calls are TRBV10-3 and TRBJ2-6; D gene ambiguous. Germline lookup yields CDR1 ENHRY and CDR2 SYGVKD. Trimming left V 4 bases short and J 2 bases short, with 9 bases between. The CDR3 extends over 15 amino acids. This chain's CDR3 is CAISGKGTGANVLTF. Here the CDR3 DNA reads TGTGCCATCAGTGGCAAGGGTACTGGGGCCAACGTCCTGACTTTC.

The chain links TRBV27 to TRBJ2-5; 10 nucleotides match TRBD2. In germline, CDR1 is MNHEY, CDR2 SMNVEV (reference sequence). The CDR3 contains 15 residues. V lost 4 bases, J lost 5 bases, and 7 bases stayed unmatched. The DNA of the CDR3 is TGTGCCAGCAGTTCCGCTTCGACTAGCGGGGAGACCCAGTACTTC. Translation gives CASSSASTSGETQYF.

This clonotype was picked up a small number of times. The chain links TRBV12-3 or TRBV12-4 to TRBJ1-6; no reliable D call. V was clipped by 5 bases and J by 8 bases, with 10 bases between them. This CDR3 comprises 13 residues. The CDR3 DNA is TGTGCCAGCAGTCCATTAAGTCATTCACCCCTCCACTTT. Translated, it gives CASSPLSHSPLHF.

This clonotype came up a few times. The V gene is TRBV28, the J gene TRBJ1-4, with 7 bases fitting TRBD1. CDR3 size: 15 residues. J lost 2 bases, V lost 6 bases, and 6 bases had no gene match. Germline CDR1 reads MDHEN; CDR2 reads SYDVKM. CDR3 nucleotides: TGTGCCAGCAGGACAAAGACAGGGACTAATGAAAAACTGTTTTTT. It specifies CASRTKTGTNEKLFF.

The chain links TRBV14 to TRBJ1-2; the D gene is possibly TRBD1 (5 bases). The CDR3 contains 15 residues. The ends were cut back, 0 bases at V and 8 bases at J, with 16 bases in the middle. CDR1 and CDR2 (germline): SGHDN, FVKESK. CDR3 in DNA: TGTGCCAGCAGCCAAGATTTGGGCAGGGCCTCCGGCTACACCTTC. It translates to CASSQDLGRASGYTF. Based on the CDR3 plus reference TRBV14 and TRBJ1-2, the full variable domain is EAGVTQFPSHSVIEKGQTVTLRCDPISGHDNLYWYRRVMGKEIKFLLHFVKESKQDESGMPNNRFLAERTGGTYSTLKVQPAELEDSGVYFCASSQDLGRASGYTFGSGTRLTVV.

This clonotype occurred many times. The genes are TRBV24-1 and TRBJ2-7; D possibly corresponds to TRBD1 (6 bases). Trimming cost V 2 bases and J 7 bases, with 20 bases left between them. This CDR3 has 16 residues. CDR1 and CDR2 from the germline V gene are KGHDR and SFDVKD. The CDR3 DNA reads TGTGCCACCAGTGATTCCCGGACAGCGAGGCCAGGAGAGCAGTACTTC. Encoded protein: CATSDSRTARPGEQYF.

Only a few counts were recorded for this clonotype. The chain is built from TRBV24-1 and TRBJ1-1; 9 bases are shared with TRBD1. The length of the CDR3 is 15 residues. V lost 4 bases, J lost 8 bases, and 10 bases stayed unmatched. Germline V gene lookup returns CDR1 KGHDR and CDR2 SFDVKD. This CDR3 is CATSDSKTGGFEAFF. The DNA of the CDR3 is TGTGCCACCAGTGACTCTAAAACAGGGGGCTTCGAAGCTTTCTTT.

The chain joins TRBV6-1 to TRBJ2-7, with 7 positions matching TRBD1. V trimming: 6 bases; J trimming: 3 bases; junction bases outside the gene matches: 8. The CDR3 spans 14 residues. CDR1 and CDR2 from the germline V gene are MNHNS and SASEGT. In nucleotides, the CDR3 is TGTGCCAGCAGCCAGACAGGGCCAGGCTACGAGCAGTACTTC. Encoded protein: CASSQTGPGYEQYF.

The V and J genes are TRBV12-3 or TRBV12-4 and TRBJ2-3; TRBD1 agrees at 7 bases. Trimming cost V 7 bases and J 0 bases; bases outside gene matches: 4. The CDR3 loop spans 14 amino acids. The CDR3 coding sequence is TGTGCCAGCACTCTGACAGGGAGCACAGATACGCAGTATTTT. Translation gives CASTLTGSTDTQYF.

This clonotype occurred a few times. The genes are TRBV5-1 and TRBJ1-1, with D perhaps TRBD1 (5 bases). Per germline, CDR1 SGHRS and CDR2 YFSETQ. The length of the CDR3 is 12 residues. Trimming shortened V by 1 base and J by 7 bases, and 8 bases separated the two germline ends. The CDR3 DNA reads TGCGCCAGCAGCTTGAACGGGGGTGAAGCTTTCTTT. This encodes CASSLNGGEAFF.

The genes are TRBV7-2 and TRBJ1-4; TRBD1 might be the D (5 bases). The germline V gene has CDR1 SGHTA and CDR2 FQGNSA. The V end was cut by 0 bases, the J end by 4 bases, with 9 bases between. The CDR3 is made up of 15 amino acids. The chain's CDR3 is CASSLARGFNEKLFF. CDR3 coding DNA: TGTGCCAGCAGCTTAGCCCGGGGCTTTAATGAAAAACTGTTTTTT. The whole variable domain, filled in from reference TRBV7-2 and TRBJ1-4, reads GAGVSQSPSNKVTEKGKDVELRCDPISGHTALYWYRQSLGQGLEFLIYFQGNSAPDKSGLPSDRFSAERTGGSVSTLTIQRTQQEDSAVYLCASSLARGFNEKLFFGSGTQLSVL.

V is TRBV15 and J is TRBJ2-7; no clear D. The ends were cut back, 4 bases at V and 0 bases at J, with 7 bases in the middle. Germline values: CDR1 LNHNV, CDR2 YYDKDF (reference sequence). The CDR3 is 13 amino acids. The CDR3 sequence: CATSKAASYEQYF. CDR3 nucleotide sequence: TGTGCCACCAGCAAAGCAGCCTCCTACGAGCAGTACTTC. The whole variable domain, filled in from reference TRBV15 and TRBJ2-7, reads DAMVIQNPRYQVTQFGKPVTLSCSQTLNHNVMYWYQQKSSQAPKLLFHYYDKDFNNEADTPDNFQSRRPNTSFCFLDIRSPGLGDTAMYLCATSKAASYEQYFGPGTRLTVT.

This clonotype was detected a few times. The genes are TRBV20-1 and TRBJ2-5; D gene ambiguous. CDR1 DFQATT and CDR2 SNEGSKA come from the germline V gene (reference sequence). The CDR3 consists of 13 residues. Trimming took off 1 base at V and 4 bases at J, with 10 bases between the two ends. CDR3 nucleotides: TGCAGTGCTAGAGCGGCATACAGAGAGACCCAGTACTTC. It encodes CSARAAYRETQYF.